The T cell receptor beta chain described here comes from a study of patients and donors after allogeneic stem cell transplantation. The CDR3 totals 14 residues. MiXCR, applied by TCRdb to the RT-PCR reads, yields one record per CDR3 protein. The data show approximately 170,000 distinct CDR3 sequences, with more than 20% seen just once and roughly 26% held by the top ten. This receptor was identified in a human donor who was either an allogeneic HSCT recipient or a stem cell or donor lymphocyte infusion donor (not recorded which). It is not recorded whose cells these are; they may come from a transplant donor. The sequenced sample consisted of blood, either unsorted or a sorted T cell fraction (not recorded which). This chain joins TRBV21-1 and TRBJ1-1. TRBV21-1 constitutes a pseudogene. The CDR3, as DNA: TGTGCCAGCAGCCCGTTGGGTCTGAACACTGAAGCTTTCTTT. Translation gives CASSPLGLNTEAFF.